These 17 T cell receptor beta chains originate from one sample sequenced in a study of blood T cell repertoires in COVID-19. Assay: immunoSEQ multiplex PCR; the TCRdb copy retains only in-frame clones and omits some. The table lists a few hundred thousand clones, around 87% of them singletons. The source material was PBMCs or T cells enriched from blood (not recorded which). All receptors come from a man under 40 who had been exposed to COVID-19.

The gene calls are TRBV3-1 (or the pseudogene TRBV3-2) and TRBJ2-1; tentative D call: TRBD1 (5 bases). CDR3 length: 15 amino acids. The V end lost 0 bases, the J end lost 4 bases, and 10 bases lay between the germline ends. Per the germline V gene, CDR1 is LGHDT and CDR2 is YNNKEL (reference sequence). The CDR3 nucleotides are TGTGCCAGCAGCCAAGATCGCCAGGGTTACAATGAGCAGTTCTTC. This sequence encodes CASSQDRQGYNEQFF.

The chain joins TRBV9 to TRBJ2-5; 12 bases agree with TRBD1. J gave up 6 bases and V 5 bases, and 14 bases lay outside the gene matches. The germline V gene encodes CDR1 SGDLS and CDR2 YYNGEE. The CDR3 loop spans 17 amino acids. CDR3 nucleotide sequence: TGTGCCAGCAGTCCAGCCGGGACAGGGGGCCTGCTGAAGACCCAGTACTTC. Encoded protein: CASSPAGTGGLLKTQYF. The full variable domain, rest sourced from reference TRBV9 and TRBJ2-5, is DSGVTQTPKHLITATGQRVTLRCSPRSGDLSVYWYQQSLDQGLQFLIQYYNGEERAKGNILERFSAQQFPDLHSELNLSSLELGDSALYFCASSPAGTGGLLKTQYFGPGTRLLVL.

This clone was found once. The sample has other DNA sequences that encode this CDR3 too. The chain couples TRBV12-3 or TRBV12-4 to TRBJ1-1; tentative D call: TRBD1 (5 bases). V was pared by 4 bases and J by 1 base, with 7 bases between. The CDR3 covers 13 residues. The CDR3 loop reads CASSSQGNTEAFF. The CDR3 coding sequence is TGTGCCAGCAGTTCCCAGGGGAACACTGAAGCTTTCTTT.

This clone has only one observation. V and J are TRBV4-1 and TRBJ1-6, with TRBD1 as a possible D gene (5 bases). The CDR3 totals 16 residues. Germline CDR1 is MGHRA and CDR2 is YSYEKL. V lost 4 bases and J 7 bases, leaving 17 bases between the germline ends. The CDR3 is CASSLTPGGDNSPLHF. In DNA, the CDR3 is TGCGCCAGCAGCCTCACCCCGGGGGGAGACAATTCACCCCTCCACTTT.

CDR3 DNA sequence: TGCAGCGCCCTGCCCCGTCCCGGGACTAGCTTATCCGAGACCCAGTACTTC. Its protein is CSALPRPGTSLSETQYF. The chain recombines TRBV29-1 with TRBJ2-5, with TRBD2 matching 9 bases. Germline-derived CDR1 and CDR2 are SQVTM and ANQGSEA. The V gene end was trimmed by 7 bases and the J gene end by 5 bases; junction bases not matched to a gene: 20. The CDR3 spans 17 residues. The full variable domain, rest sourced from reference TRBV29-1 and TRBJ2-5, is SAVISQKPSRDICQRGTSLTIQCQVDSQVTMMFWYRQQPGQSLTLIATANQGSEATYESGFVIDKFPISRPNLTFSTLTVSNMSPEDSSIYLCSALPRPGTSLSETQYFGPGTRLLVL.

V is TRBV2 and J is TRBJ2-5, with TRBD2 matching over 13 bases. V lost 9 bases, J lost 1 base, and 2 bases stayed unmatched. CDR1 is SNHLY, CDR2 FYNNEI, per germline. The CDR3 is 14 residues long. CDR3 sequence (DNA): TGTGCCAGTGGACTAGCGGGGGCCCAAGAGACCCAGTACTTC. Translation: CASGLAGAQETQYF.

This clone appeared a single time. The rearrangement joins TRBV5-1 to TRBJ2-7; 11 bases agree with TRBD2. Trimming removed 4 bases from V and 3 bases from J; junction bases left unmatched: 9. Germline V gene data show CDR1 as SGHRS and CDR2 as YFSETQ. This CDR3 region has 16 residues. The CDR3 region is CASSPYTSGGSYEQYF. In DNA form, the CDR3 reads TGCGCCAGCAGCCCATATACTAGCGGGGGCAGCTACGAGCAGTACTTC.

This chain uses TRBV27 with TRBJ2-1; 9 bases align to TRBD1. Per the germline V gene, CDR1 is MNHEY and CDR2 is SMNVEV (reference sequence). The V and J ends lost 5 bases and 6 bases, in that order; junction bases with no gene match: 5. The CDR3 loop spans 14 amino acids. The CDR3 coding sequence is TGTGCCAGCAGTAGTGGGACAGGGTTCAATGAGCAGTTCTTC. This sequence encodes CASSSGTGFNEQFF.

CDR3 residues: CAGGGRTGELFF. The CDR3 region has the DNA TGTGCCGGCGGGGGGAGGACCGGGGAGCTGTTTTTT. The J gene is TRBJ2-2, the V gene TRBV19; the match to TRBD2 covers 8 bases. The CDR3 is 12 amino acids. Germline V CDR1 and CDR2: LNHDA, SQIVND (reference sequence). After removal of 11 bases from V and 5 bases from J, the junction contained 4 bases not matched to a gene.

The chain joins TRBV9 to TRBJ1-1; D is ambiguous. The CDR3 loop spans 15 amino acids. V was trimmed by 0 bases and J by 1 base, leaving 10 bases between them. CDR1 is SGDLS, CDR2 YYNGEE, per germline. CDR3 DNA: TGTGCCAGCAGCGTAGAACGAGATGCGAACACTGAAGCTTTCTTT. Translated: CASSVERDANTEAFF.

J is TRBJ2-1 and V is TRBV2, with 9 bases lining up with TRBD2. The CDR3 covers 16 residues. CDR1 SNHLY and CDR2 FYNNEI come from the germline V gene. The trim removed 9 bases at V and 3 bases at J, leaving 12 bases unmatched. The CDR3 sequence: CASLSGGSTHYNEQFF. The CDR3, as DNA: TGTGCCAGTCTTAGCGGGGGCTCCACTCACTACAATGAGCAGTTCTTC.

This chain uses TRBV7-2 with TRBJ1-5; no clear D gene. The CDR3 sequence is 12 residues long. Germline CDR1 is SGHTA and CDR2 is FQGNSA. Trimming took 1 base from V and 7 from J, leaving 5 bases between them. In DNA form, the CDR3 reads TGTGCCAGCAGCTTAGACGGGCAGCCCCAGCATTTT. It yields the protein CASSLDGQPQHF.

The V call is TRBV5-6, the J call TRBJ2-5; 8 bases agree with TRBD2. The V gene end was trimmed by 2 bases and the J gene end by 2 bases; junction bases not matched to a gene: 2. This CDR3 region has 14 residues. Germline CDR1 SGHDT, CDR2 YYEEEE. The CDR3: CASSLAGAQETQYF. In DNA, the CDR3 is TGTGCCAGCAGCTTAGCGGGGGCACAAGAGACCCAGTACTTC. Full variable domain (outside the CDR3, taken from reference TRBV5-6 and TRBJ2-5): DAGVTQSPTHLIKTRGQQVTLRCSPKSGHDTVSWYQQALGQGPQFIFQYYEEEERQRGNFPDRFSGHQFPNYSSELNVNALLLGDSALYLCASSLAGAQETQYFGPGTRLLVL.

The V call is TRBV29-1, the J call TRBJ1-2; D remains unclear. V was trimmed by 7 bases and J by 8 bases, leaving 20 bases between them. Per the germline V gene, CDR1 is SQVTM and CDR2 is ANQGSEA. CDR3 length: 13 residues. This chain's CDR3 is CSAGQEAVRGYTF. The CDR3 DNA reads TGCAGCGCCGGCCAGGAAGCGGTGAGAGGCTACACCTTC.

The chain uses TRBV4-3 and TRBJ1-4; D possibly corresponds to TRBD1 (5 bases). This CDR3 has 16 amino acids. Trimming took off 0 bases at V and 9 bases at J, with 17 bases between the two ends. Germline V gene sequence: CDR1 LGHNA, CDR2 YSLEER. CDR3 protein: CASSQDAGPSFKKLFF. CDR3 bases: TGCGCCAGCAGCCAAGACGCAGGGCCGTCTTTTAAAAAACTGTTTTTT.

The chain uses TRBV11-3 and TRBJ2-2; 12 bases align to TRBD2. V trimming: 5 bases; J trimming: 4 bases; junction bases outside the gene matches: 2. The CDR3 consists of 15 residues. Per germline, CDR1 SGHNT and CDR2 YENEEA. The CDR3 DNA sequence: TGTGCCAGCAGCCTAGCGGGGGGGATCACCGGGGAGCTGTTTTTT. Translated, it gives CASSLAGGITGELFF.

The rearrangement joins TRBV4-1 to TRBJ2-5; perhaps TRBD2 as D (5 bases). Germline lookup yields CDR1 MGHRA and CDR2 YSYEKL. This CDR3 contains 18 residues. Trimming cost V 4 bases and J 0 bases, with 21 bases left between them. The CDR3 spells CASSPVLGSGGDQETQYF. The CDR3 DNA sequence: TGCGCCAGCAGCCCCGTCTTGGGGAGCGGTGGGGACCAAGAGACCCAGTACTTC.